This T cell receptor (beta chain) stems from a study of cytomegalovirus exposure and HLA in healthy donors. The length of the CDR3 is 14 residues. The V gene lost 5 bases and the J gene lost 0 bases, with 8 bases spanning the gap. Germline lookup yields CDR1 MDHEN and CDR2 SYDVKM. The study ran its PCR with 60 Vbeta and 13 Jbeta primers. Clones were read by immunoSEQ multiplex PCR, and TCRdb kept only the in-frame ones, dropping some. The data hold 85,000 to 120,000 clones, with roughly 80% observed a single time. Sampled while nominally healthy, donors likely had unrecorded immune exposures. The specimen sequenced was PBMCs. V usage is TRBV28 and J usage is TRBJ1-3; TRBD1 is a possible D gene (5 bases). This TCR was sampled from a male donor in good health and CMV-seropositive. CDR3 sequence: CASSTTVSGNTIYF. In DNA form, the CDR3 reads TGTGCCAGCAGTACGACAGTCTCTGGAAACACCATATATTTT.